The next 3 T cell receptor beta chains were all read from a single sample in a study of T cell responses to AZD1222 COVID-19 vaccine. Assay: immunoSEQ multiplex PCR; the TCRdb copy retains only in-frame clones and omits some. The sample yields 69,000 or so clones, approximately 90% seen once. The sequences come from peripheral blood, collected 28 days after the second AZD1222 dose. The receptors were sampled from an adult who received the AZD1222 COVID-19 vaccine.

The chain employs TRBV6-6 and TRBJ1-3; D remains ambiguous. V was cut by 0 bases and J by 0 bases, with 6 bases left in between. The germline gives CDR1 MNHNY, CDR2 SVGAGI (reference sequence). This CDR3 has 15 residues. The CDR3 sequence is CASSYSGASGNTIYF. The CDR3 region has the DNA TGTGCCAGCAGTTACTCGGGCGCCTCTGGAAACACCATATATTTT.

V and J are TRBV18 and TRBJ1-4; unclear D gene. The V gene's germline CDR1 is KGHSH and CDR2 LQKENI. V lost 3 bases to trimming and J lost 3 bases, with 14 bases between them. The CDR3 has 16 amino acids. The CDR3, as DNA: TGTGCCAGCTCACCGAGAGAGCGGACGGCTAATGAAAAACTGTTTTTT. Translation gives CASSPRERTANEKLFF.

This chain connects TRBV7-2 to TRBJ1-2; D unclear. This CDR3 comprises 15 residues. Trimming took 2 bases from V and 3 from J, leaving 13 bases between them. Germline values: CDR1 SGHTA, CDR2 FQGNSA. CDR3 DNA sequence: TGTGCCAGCAGCTTATGGCCAACCCAGGACTATGGCTACACCTTC. Amino acids: CASSLWPTQDYGYTF.